This TCR beta chain was retrieved from a study of blood T cell repertoires in COVID-19. About the study: Whether acute or convalescent, the COVID-19 samples came from the United States, Italy and Spain.

The V gene's germline CDR1 is MGHDK and CDR2 SYGVNS. Trimming left V 2 bases short and J 3 bases short, with 2 bases between. This CDR3 has 12 amino acids. TCRdb's table, derived via immunoSEQ multiplex PCR, lists solely in-frame clones and lacks some. This repertoire shows just under 150,000 clones, roughly 90% found once; its top ten account for around 0.91%. The J gene is TRBJ2-1, the V gene TRBV25-1; D call uncertain. The sample was peripheral blood. This receptor was taken from a woman aged 50 to 65 with acute or convalescent COVID-19. CDR3 protein: CASSERYNEQFF. As DNA, the CDR3 is TGTGCCAGCAGTGAACGCTACAATGAGCAGTTCTTC. Full variable domain (remainder filled in from reference TRBV25-1 and TRBJ2-1): EADIYQTPRYLVIGTGKKITLECSQTMGHDKMYWYQQDPGMELHLIHYSYGVNSTEKGDLSSESTVSRIRTEHFPLTLESARPSHTSQYLCASSERYNEQFFGPGTRLTVL.